The 20 T cell receptor beta chains presented below share a single source sample, sequenced in a study of patients and donors after allogeneic stem cell transplantation. Using its own MiXCR run on the RT-PCR reads, TCRdb lists one record per CDR3 protein. The sample yields 200,000 to 250,000 distinct CDR3 sequences, 11% to 15% seen once. What was sequenced was blood, either unsorted or a sorted T cell fraction (not recorded which). The receptors here all came from a human donor who was either an allogeneic HSCT recipient or a stem cell or donor lymphocyte infusion donor (not recorded which). It is not recorded whose cells these are; they may come from a transplant donor.

The gene calls are TRBV20-1 and TRBJ2-7; 12 bases are shared with TRBD2. The CDR3 is made up of 15 amino acids. The V gene end was trimmed by 0 bases and the J gene end by 7 bases; junction bases not matched to a gene: 7. The V gene's germline CDR1 is DFQATT and CDR2 SNEGSKA (reference sequence). The CDR3 sequence is CSARDGASGRGEQYF. CDR3 nucleotides: TGCAGTGCTAGAGATGGGGCTAGCGGGAGGGGGGAGCAGTACTTC.

The gene calls are TRBV11-2 and TRBJ1-5; D ambiguous. The CDR3 sequence is 14 residues long. V was trimmed by 3 bases and J by 2 bases, leaving 8 bases between them. The germline V gene encodes CDR1 SGHAT and CDR2 FQNNGV. DNA for the CDR3: TGTGCCAGCAGCTTGGGCAGCCGCAATCAGCCCCAGCATTTT. The encoded protein is CASSLGSRNQPQHF.

This clonotype turned up a few times. The chain links TRBV4-1 to TRBJ1-4, with 9 bases aligning to TRBD1. Germline V gene data show CDR1 as MGHRA and CDR2 as YSYEKL. J was trimmed by 5 bases and V by 4 bases; bases with no gene match: 5. The CDR3 consists of 15 residues. The CDR3: CASSRTGTGNEKLFF. The CDR3 nucleotides are TGCGCCAGCAGCCGAACCGGGACAGGGAATGAAAAACTGTTTTTT.

The chain joins TRBV3-1 to TRBJ2-1; 10 nucleotides agree with TRBD2. Trimming removed 3 bases from V and 2 bases from J; junction bases left unmatched: 4. There are 16 residues in the CDR3. From germline, CDR1 is LGHDT and CDR2 YNNKEL (reference sequence). DNA of the CDR3: TGTGCCAGCAGCCAGGTCACTAGCGGGGCCTACAATGAGCAGTTCTTC. Its translation: CASSQVTSGAYNEQFF.

This clonotype was counted between two and nine times. DNA for the CDR3: TGTGCCAGCAGCTTTTCACGACCCGGGAGGTCCTACAATGAGCAGTTCTTC. This codes for CASSFSRPGRSYNEQFF. The V and J genes are TRBV11-3 and TRBJ2-1; TRBD2 agrees at 7 bases. Germline lookup yields CDR1 SGHNT and CDR2 YENEEA. The V segment lost 3 bases and the J segment 1 base; nucleotides outside the gene matches: 9. CDR3 size: 17 residues.

This clonotype was counted only a few times. This rearrangement joins TRBV7-3 to TRBJ2-3; 8 positions agree with TRBD2. From germline, CDR1 is SGHTA and CDR2 FQGTGA. This CDR3 contains 17 residues. J gave up 6 bases and V 0 bases, and 11 bases lay outside the gene matches. The CDR3 loop reads CASSLTQTSGTSDTQYF. As DNA, the CDR3 is TGTGCCAGCAGCTTAACGCAAACTAGCGGCACCTCGGATACGCAGTATTTT.

CDR3 nucleotides: TGCGCCAGCAGCCAGGGTCAATTGGGGACTGAAGCTTTCTTT. This encodes CASSQGQLGTEAFF. The chain combines TRBV5-1 with TRBJ1-1; TRBD1 might be the D (5 bases). The germline V gene has CDR1 SGHRS and CDR2 YFSETQ. The CDR3 is made up of 14 amino acids. V dropped 4 bases and J dropped 5 bases, with 15 bases sitting between them. The full variable domain, rest sourced from reference TRBV5-1 and TRBJ1-1, is KAGVTQTPRYLIKTRGQQVTLSCSPISGHRSVSWYQQTPGQGLQFLFEYFSETQRNKGNFPGRFSGRQFSNSRSEMNVSTLELGDSALYLCASSQGQLGTEAFFGQGTRLTVV.

The sample holds a few counts of this clonotype. Here the CDR3 DNA reads TGTGCCAGCAGCGTAGGGACTAGCGGGGGGGCTTATGAGACCCAGTACTTC. The encoded protein is CASSVGTSGGAYETQYF. The V and J genes are TRBV11-2 and TRBJ2-5, with 16 bases aligning to TRBD2. The CDR3 is made up of 17 amino acids. Losses at the gene ends were 5 bases for V and 5 bases for J; bases not matched to a gene: 8. Germline V gene sequence: CDR1 SGHAT, CDR2 FQNNGV.

The V gene is TRBV9, the J gene TRBJ2-5; D unclear. V lost 7 bases and J 5 bases, leaving 9 bases between the germline ends. In germline, CDR1 is SGDLS, CDR2 YYNGEE. The CDR3 is 11 amino acids. CDR3 nucleotides: TGTGCCAGCGGAGTAAAGGAGACCCAGTACTTC. Translating it yields CASGVKETQYF.

There are a few counts of this clonotype. The V call is TRBV6-1, the J call TRBJ2-7; 7 nucleotides align to TRBD1. This CDR3 spans 14 amino acids. J lost 5 bases, V lost 11 bases, and 15 bases had no gene match. The germline V gene has CDR1 MNHNS and CDR2 SASEGT. CDR3 DNA sequence: TGTGCCGGTAGGACAGGAGCCGCGCCGGACGAGCAGTACTTC. Translated: CAGRTGAAPDEQYF.

V usage is TRBV27 and J usage is TRBJ2-1; 10 positions agree with TRBD2. Per germline, CDR1 MNHEY and CDR2 SMNVEV (reference sequence). The trim removed 7 bases at V and 7 bases at J, leaving 16 bases unmatched. The CDR3 runs 17 residues. The CDR3 reads CASTQNLAGVPWNEQFF. The CDR3 nucleotides are TGTGCCAGCACCCAAAACCTAGCGGGGGTCCCGTGGAATGAGCAGTTCTTC.

In its sample, this clonotype was seen many times. V is TRBV2 and J is TRBJ2-7; TRBD2 might be the D (6 bases). Germline CDR1 is SNHLY and CDR2 is FYNNEI. This CDR3 spans 13 amino acids. Trimming left V 8 bases short and J 2 bases short, with 13 bases between. As DNA, the CDR3 is TGTGCCAGCTCGTCGGGGGAACCCTACGAGCAGTACTTC. Protein: CASSSGEPYEQYF.

The chain recombines TRBV3-1 with TRBJ2-7; TRBD2 agrees at 9 bases. In germline, CDR1 is LGHDT, CDR2 YNNKEL (reference sequence). This CDR3 contains 16 residues. The V segment lost 0 bases and the J segment 2 bases; nucleotides outside the gene matches: 5. CDR3 bases: TGTGCCAGCAGCCAAGAGCCGGGACTAGCCACCTACGAGCAGTACTTC. Translation gives CASSQEPGLATYEQYF.

The rearrangement uses TRBV6-1 and TRBJ2-7, with TRBD2 as a possible D gene (5 bases). The CDR3 has 14 amino acids. The germline V gene encodes CDR1 MNHNS and CDR2 SASEGT. V lost 6 bases and J lost 2, with 14 bases in between. DNA for the CDR3: TGTGCCAGCAGGGAGGTTCCCATTGCCTACGAGCAGTACTTC. This gives the protein CASREVPIAYEQYF.

The chain joins TRBV20-1 to TRBJ2-7; 10 bases fit TRBD2. CDR1 is DFQATT, CDR2 SNEGSKA, per germline (reference sequence). The CDR3 runs to 15 residues. V shed 0 bases and J 2 bases; nucleotides not matched to a gene: 4. Here the CDR3 reads CSARESLAGAYEQYF. The CDR3 nucleotides are TGCAGTGCTAGAGAATCGCTAGCGGGGGCCTACGAGCAGTACTTC.

The chain joins TRBV29-1 to TRBJ2-3, with 7 bases identical to TRBD1. Germline CDR1 SQVTM, CDR2 ANQGSEA. The CDR3 spans 13 residues. Germline trimming cut 4 bases from V and 6 bases from J; bases unmatched to any gene: 7. CDR3 nucleotide sequence: TGCAGCGTTGCACAGGGGTCGGGGGATACGCAGTATTTT. Its protein is CSVAQGSGDTQYF.

This clonotype was detected ten times or more. The rearrangement uses TRBV19 and TRBJ2-1; no clear D gene. The CDR3 sequence is 11 residues long. V was trimmed by 4 bases and J by 7 bases, leaving 5 bases between them. CDR1 LNHDA and CDR2 SQIVND come from the germline V gene (reference sequence). The CDR3 DNA reads TGTGCCAGTAGTACCAAGAATGAGCAGTTCTTC. Amino acid sequence: CASSTKNEQFF.

The rearrangement joins TRBV5-4 to TRBJ2-1; 8 nucleotides align to TRBD2. The CDR3 totals 15 residues. Germline lookup yields CDR1 SGHNT and CDR2 YYREEE (reference sequence). V lost 1 base, J lost 8 bases, and 8 bases stayed unmatched. The CDR3 loop reads CASSLNSGSSYEQFF. CDR3 sequence (DNA): TGTGCCAGCAGCTTGAACAGCGGGAGTTCCTATGAGCAGTTCTTC.

This clonotype appeared many times. The genes are TRBV14 and TRBJ1-6; the D gene is possibly TRBD1 (5 bases). The CDR3 runs 14 residues. Germline values: CDR1 SGHDN, CDR2 FVKESK. V was pared by 5 bases and J by 5 bases, with 10 bases between. This CDR3 reads CASSREGNNSPLHF. The CDR3 DNA reads TGTGCCAGCAGCAGGGAGGGGAATAATTCACCCCTCCACTTT.

This clonotype has ten or more counts. The genes are TRBV7-9 and TRBJ1-2; D not certain. The CDR3 is 13 residues long. Looked up from germline, CDR1 is SEHNR and CDR2 is FQNEAQ (reference sequence). Trimming pared 5 bases from V and 6 bases from J, leaving 13 bases between. The CDR3 nucleotides are TGTGCCAGCAGCGCGTCTACAGAAAATGGCTACACCTTC. Protein product: CASSASTENGYTF.